Following are 6 T cell receptor beta chains from one sample sequenced in a study of graft-versus-host responses after intestinal transplantation. TCRdb's table, derived via immunoSEQ multiplex PCR, lists solely in-frame clones and lacks some. The table records under 140,000 clones, about 94% of them present only once. The antigens of these receptors remain unknown. Material: unstimulated CD8+ T cells sorted from spleen or lymph node cells, obtained before intestinal transplant. These receptors all come from a human donor who received an intestinal transplant.

The chain couples TRBV29-1 to TRBJ1-5; D unclear. The CDR3 has 13 amino acids. V was clipped by 0 bases and J by 6 bases, with 9 bases between them. Germline V CDR1 and CDR2: SQVTM, ANQGSEA. CDR3 in DNA: TGCAGCGTTGAAGACCCGGAGGGTCAGCCCCAGCATTTT. This codes for CSVEDPEGQPQHF.

This chain links TRBV29-1 with TRBJ2-1; weak D call: TRBD2 (5 bases). Germline loops: CDR1 SQVTM, CDR2 ANQGSEA. This CDR3 has 12 residues. In nucleotides, the CDR3 is TGCAGTGCCCAGCGGCCCTACAATGAGCAGTTCTTC. Amino acids: CSAQRPYNEQFF.

The rearrangement uses TRBV9 and TRBJ2-7, with D possibly being TRBD1 (6 bases). The CDR3 loop spans 19 amino acids. Trimming cost V 4 bases and J 4 bases, with 30 bases left between them. Per germline, CDR1 SGDLS and CDR2 YYNGEE. This CDR3 reads CASSPRVGRDTGVSYEQYF. The CDR3 DNA reads TGTGCCAGCAGCCCCCGAGTGGGAAGGGACACCGGGGTTTCTTACGAGCAGTACTTC.

In the case of this clone: Other DNA variants within this sample encode the same CDR3. The rearrangement joins TRBV15 to TRBJ2-7, with D perhaps matching TRBD2 (5 bases). Trimming pared 5 bases from V and 4 bases from J, leaving 6 bases between. Germline CDR1 is LNHNV and CDR2 is YYDKDF (reference sequence). This CDR3 region has 11 residues. In nucleotides, the CDR3 is TGTGCCACCAGCCCGGGGTACGAGCAGTACTTC. Translation gives CATSPGYEQYF.

This chain connects TRBV19 to TRBJ1-1; D remains unclear. Germline values: CDR1 LNHDA, CDR2 SQIVND (reference sequence). The CDR3 spans 14 residues. Trimming removed 3 bases at V and 1 base at J, with 9 bases between. CDR3 sequence (DNA): TGTGCCAGTAGTATGGCCCCCAAGAACACTGAAGCTTTCTTT. It yields the protein CASSMAPKNTEAFF. Full variable domain (remainder filled in from reference TRBV19 and TRBJ1-1): DGGITQSPKYLFRKEGQNVTLSCEQNLNHDAMYWYRQDPGQGLRLIYYSQIVNDFQKGDIAEGYSVSREKKESFPLTVTSAQKNPTAFYLCASSMAPKNTEAFFGQGTRLTVV.

Remarks on this clone: A junction end diverges from the germline sequence, so it may reflect a read error. The chain joins TRBV7-7 to TRBJ2-1; tentatively, D is TRBD2 (6 bases). The CDR3 sequence is 14 residues long. Looked up from germline, CDR1 is SSHAT and CDR2 is FNYEAQ (reference sequence). CDR3 sequence reads: CASSLDPGVDEQFF. DNA of the CDR3: TGTGCTAGCAGCTTAGACCCGGGAGTCGATGAGCAGTTCTTC. The whole variable domain, remainder taken from reference TRBV7-7 and TRBJ2-1, is GAGVSQSPRYKVTKRGQDVTLRCDPISSHATLYWYQQALGQGPEFLTYFNYEAQPDKSGLPSDRFSAERPEGSISTLTIQRTEQRDSAMYRCASSLDPGVDEQFFGPGTRLTVL.